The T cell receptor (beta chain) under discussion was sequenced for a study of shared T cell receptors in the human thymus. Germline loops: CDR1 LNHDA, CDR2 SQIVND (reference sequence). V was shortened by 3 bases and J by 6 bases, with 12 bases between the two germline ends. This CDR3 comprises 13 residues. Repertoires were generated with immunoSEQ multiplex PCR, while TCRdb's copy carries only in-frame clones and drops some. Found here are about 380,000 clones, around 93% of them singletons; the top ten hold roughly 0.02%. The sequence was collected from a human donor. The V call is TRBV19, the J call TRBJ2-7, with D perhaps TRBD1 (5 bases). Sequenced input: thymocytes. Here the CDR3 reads CASSIAKGSEQYF. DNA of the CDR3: TGTGCCAGTAGTATCGCTAAGGGGTCCGAGCAGTACTTC.